The present T cell receptor beta chain was sequenced within a study of blood T cell repertoires in COVID-19. During active infection, Seattle patients enrolled and were then monitored through disease. TCRdb's copy holds only in-frame clones and misses some; the assay was immunoSEQ multiplex PCR. Among 120,000 to 150,000 clones listed, around 90% were seen once. In this sample, this clone turned up once. Trimming removed 6 bases from V and 5 bases from J; junction bases left unmatched: 5. There are 13 residues in the CDR3. Germline CDR1 SNHLY, CDR2 FYNNEI. The rearrangement links TRBV2 to TRBJ2-5; 8 nucleotides line up with TRBD2. Sequencing was performed on peripheral blood. This TCR was sampled from a human donor with COVID-19, enrolled during active disease. The donor label of this sample is uncertain. CDR3 residues: CASSLAGIETQYF. The CDR3 DNA reads as TGTGCCAGCAGCTTAGCGGGGATCGAGACCCAGTACTTC.